This TCR beta chain was obtained from a study of cytomegalovirus exposure and HLA in healthy donors. A multiplex PCR was run with 60 Vbeta primers and 13 Jbeta primers. Assay: immunoSEQ multiplex PCR; the TCRdb copy retains only in-frame clones and omits some. This table holds around 170,000 clones, approximately 80% found once. A remark on this clone: Its antigen remains unidentified.

Whole-study results and caveats: The authors later linked a missense DCLRE1C variant to TCR beta V- and J-gene trimming. By HLA locus, TCR association rates varied in a later analysis, with DRB1 showing the most and HLA-C the fewest.

This receptor was identified in a middle-aged woman in good health and CMV-seropositive. Sequences were obtained from PBMCs.

CDR3 nucleotides: TGTGCCAGCAGCCCCTGGCGGGGGAACACCGGGGAGCTGTTTTTT. Its protein product is CASSPWRGNTGELFF. The genes are TRBV11-2 and TRBJ2-2, with D perhaps TRBD2 (6 bases). The germline V and J ends were trimmed by 5 bases and 1 base, with 11 bases remaining between them. The CDR3 consists of 15 residues. The germline gives CDR1 SGHAT, CDR2 FQNNGV.